This T cell receptor beta chain was retrieved from a study of a mutant IDH1 vaccine in newly diagnosed glioma. Study in general: Week 35 brought visit V12, which was followed by visit V13 at week 47.

Time point of the sample: week 35, safety follow-up. With topical imiquimod, each dose of the vaccine consisted of 300 ug of mutant IDH1 20-mer peptide. This clone was counted between two and nine times. Its cognate antigen is unknown. This table comes from immunoSEQ multiplex PCR, and its TCRdb copy is limited to in-frame clones, with some not included. The data show approximately 28,000 clones, over 65% seen once. This TCR was recovered from a man aged 25-40 years with glioma. The sequenced sample was PBMCs, obtained from a glioma patient whose treatment included an IDH1 peptide vaccine.

The CDR3 here is CASSQDSTYETDTQYF. CDR3 nucleotide sequence: TGCGCCAGCAGCCAAGATTCCACTTATGAGACAGATACGCAGTATTTT. This sequence joins TRBV4-1 and TRBJ2-3; D ambiguous. The CDR3 length is 16 residues. V was pared by 0 bases and J by 3 bases, with 13 bases between. Germline CDR1 and CDR2: MGHRA and YSYEKL.